This TCR beta chain was recovered during a study of T cell repertoires in cytomegalovirus infection. In the study overall: CMV epitopes used comprised recently identified HLA-C-restricted ones and well-studied HLA-B-restricted ones. Both a matching HLA type and CMV infection were indicated by public TCR beta signatures. Overall study results and limits: The ex vivo response showed dominance by HLA-C-restricted CMV-specific TCR beta clonotypes.

Turning to this clonotype: The antigen is unknown.

TCRdb called the reads again in MiXCR, with one record for every CDR3 protein. This table holds more than 95,000 distinct CDR3 sequences, over 30% found once. This CDR3 is built from 16 residues. Germline V gene data show CDR1 as SNHLY and CDR2 as FYNNEI. V shed 6 bases and J shed 4 bases, with 21 bases lying between them. This TCR came from a human donor in good health (CMV status not recorded). Some clones in this sample may be carry-over from other donors' samples. The chain joins TRBV2 to TRBJ1-2; D call uncertain. Sequencing was performed on CD8+ T cells from cultured PBMCs, taken from culture after CMV antigen stimulation. DNA of the CDR3: TGTGCCAGCAGGAGCAGACTAGGCCTCAGACTCTATGGCTACACCTTC. This sequence encodes CASRSRLGLRLYGYTF.